This T cell receptor (beta chain) was found in a study of T cell responses to AZD1222 COVID-19 vaccine. Repertoires were generated with immunoSEQ multiplex PCR, while TCRdb's copy carries only in-frame clones and drops some. Here the sample spans approximately 140,000 clones, about 92% being singletons. Germline V gives CDR1 SQVTM, CDR2 ANQGSEA. Trimming left V 3 bases short and J 3 bases short, with 5 bases between. The CDR3 runs to 11 residues. This clone was seen just once. The antigen is unknown. The same CDR3 can be traced to other DNA sequences in this sample. Overall study findings and caveats: Baseline seropositivity characterized only a handful of AZD1222 recipients. Donors were mostly white British, more females; clonal diversity possibly underestimated. Unmutated variant regions are reportedly the target of nearly half of TCRs that are spike-specific.

The sample consisted of peripheral blood, taken 28 days after the second AZD1222 dose. The sequence came from an adult who received the AZD1222 COVID-19 vaccine. This sequence joins TRBV29-1 and TRBJ1-2, with a possible D match to TRBD1 (5 bases). CDR3 nucleotide sequence: TGCAGCGTTGACAGGGACTATGGCTACACCTTC. Residues: CSVDRDYGYTF.